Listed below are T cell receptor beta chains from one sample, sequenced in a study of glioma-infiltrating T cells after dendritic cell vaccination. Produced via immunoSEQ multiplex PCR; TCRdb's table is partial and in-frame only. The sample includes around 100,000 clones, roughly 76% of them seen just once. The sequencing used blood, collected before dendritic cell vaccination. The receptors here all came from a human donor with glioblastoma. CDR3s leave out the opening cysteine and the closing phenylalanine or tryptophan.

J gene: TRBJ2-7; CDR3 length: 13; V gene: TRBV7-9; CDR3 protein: ASSSRDRSSYEQY
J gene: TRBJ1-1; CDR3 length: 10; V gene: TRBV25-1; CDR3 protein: ASSEGRTEAF
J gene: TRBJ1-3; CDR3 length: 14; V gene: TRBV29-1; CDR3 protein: SVRILGDYSGNTIY
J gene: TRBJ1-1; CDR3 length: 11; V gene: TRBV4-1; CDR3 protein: ASSHRVNTEAF
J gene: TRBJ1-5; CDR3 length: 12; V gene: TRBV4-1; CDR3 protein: ASSPVGGDQPQH
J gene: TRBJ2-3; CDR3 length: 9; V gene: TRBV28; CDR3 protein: ASNRGGTQY
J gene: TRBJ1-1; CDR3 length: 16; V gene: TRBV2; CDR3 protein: ASSIFPGGGWLNTEAF
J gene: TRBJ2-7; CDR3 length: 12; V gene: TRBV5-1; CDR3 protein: ASSLASGSYEQY
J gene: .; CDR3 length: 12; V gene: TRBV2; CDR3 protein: ASRDRWGKYEQY
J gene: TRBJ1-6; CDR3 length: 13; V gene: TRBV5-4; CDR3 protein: ASSTGQGENSPLH
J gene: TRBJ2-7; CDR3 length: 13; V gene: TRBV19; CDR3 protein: ASSPRDRGSYEQY
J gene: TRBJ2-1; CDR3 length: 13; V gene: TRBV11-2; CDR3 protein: ASSLDGAGDNEQF
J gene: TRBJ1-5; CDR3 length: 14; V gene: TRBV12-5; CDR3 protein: ASGLVLDRTNQPQH
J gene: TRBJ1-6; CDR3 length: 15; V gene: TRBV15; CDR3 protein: ATSEGTGSSYNSPLH
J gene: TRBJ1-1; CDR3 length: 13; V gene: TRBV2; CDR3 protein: ASSVSTGGNTEAF
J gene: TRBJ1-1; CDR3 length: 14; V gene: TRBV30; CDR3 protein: AWSPPGQFEGTEAF
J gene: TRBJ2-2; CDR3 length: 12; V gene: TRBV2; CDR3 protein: ASRTGYDTGELF
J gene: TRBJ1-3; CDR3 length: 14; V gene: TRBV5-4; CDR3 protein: ASSLDGQSSGNTIY
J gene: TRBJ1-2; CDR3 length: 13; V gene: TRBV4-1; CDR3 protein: ASSQTGTGVYGYT
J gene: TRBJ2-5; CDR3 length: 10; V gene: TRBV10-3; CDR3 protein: AISGGGETQY
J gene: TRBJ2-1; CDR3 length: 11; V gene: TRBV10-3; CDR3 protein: AISEAGNNEQF
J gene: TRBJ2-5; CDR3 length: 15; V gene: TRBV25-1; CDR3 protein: ASTIREASGDRETQY
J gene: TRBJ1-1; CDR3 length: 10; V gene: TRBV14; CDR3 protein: ASSQEQQGAF
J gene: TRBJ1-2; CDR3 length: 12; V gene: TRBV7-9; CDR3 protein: ASSLEDGVGGYT
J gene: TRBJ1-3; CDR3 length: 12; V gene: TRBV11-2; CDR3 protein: ASSQGAEGNTIY
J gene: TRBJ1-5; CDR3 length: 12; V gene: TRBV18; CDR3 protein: ASSQTGPNQPQH
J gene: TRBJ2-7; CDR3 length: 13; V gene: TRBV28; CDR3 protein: ASSLWRGGVYEQY
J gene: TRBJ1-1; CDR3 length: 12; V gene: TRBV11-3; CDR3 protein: ASSLDRTGAEAF
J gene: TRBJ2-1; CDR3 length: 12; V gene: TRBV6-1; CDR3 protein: ASGLAGGLNEQF
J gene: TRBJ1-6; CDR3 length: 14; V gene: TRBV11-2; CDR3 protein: ASSRSWADYNSPLH
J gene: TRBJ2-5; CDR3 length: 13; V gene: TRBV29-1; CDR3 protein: SVVPSRDRAETQY
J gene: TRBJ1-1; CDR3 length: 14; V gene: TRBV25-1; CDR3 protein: ASSDGGFEGRTEAF
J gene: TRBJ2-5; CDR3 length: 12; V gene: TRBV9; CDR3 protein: ASSVDPGGETQY
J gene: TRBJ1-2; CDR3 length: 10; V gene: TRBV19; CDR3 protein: ASSITGVGYT
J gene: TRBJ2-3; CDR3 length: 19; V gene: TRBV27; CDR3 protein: ASSLSGLGLAGGRFLDTQY